The 16 T cell receptor beta chains given below trace back to one sample, sequenced in a study of shared clonotypes between healthy human individuals. CD45RO-negative CD8 cells positively selected for CCR7 made up the naive population, which excluded terminally differentiated effector memory CD45RA+ cells. The data were produced by immunoSEQ multiplex PCR, yet TCRdb's version contains in-frame clones alone and is incomplete. The sample records around 600,000 clones, around 96% being singletons. The sequencing sample was made of naive CD8+ T cells sorted from blood. Receptors originate from a woman aged 30 to 39 in good health.

The gene calls are TRBV6-4 and TRBJ2-1, with 9 positions matching TRBD1. Germline loops: CDR1 MRHNA, CDR2 SNTAGT. The V gene end was trimmed by 2 bases and the J gene end by 7 bases; junction bases not matched to a gene: 12. There are 17 residues in the CDR3. CDR3 nucleotides: TGTGCCAGCAGTGACACTTCGTCCGGGACAGGGTGGAATGAGCAGTTCTTC. The encoded protein is CASSDTSSGTGWNEQFF.

V gene TRBV19 combines with J gene TRBJ2-7; 9 bases are shared with TRBD2. CDR3 size: 16 residues. The germline gives CDR1 LNHDA, CDR2 SQIVND (reference sequence). V lost 5 bases, J lost 7 bases, and 15 bases stayed unmatched. The CDR3 sequence is CASSARLLAGLEEQYF. DNA for the CDR3: TGTGCCAGTAGTGCCCGACTACTAGCGGGCCTGGAAGAGCAGTACTTC. Full variable domain (outside the CDR3, taken from reference TRBV19 and TRBJ2-7): DGGITQSPKYLFRKEGQNVTLSCEQNLNHDAMYWYRQDPGQGLRLIYYSQIVNDFQKGDIAEGYSVSREKKESFPLTVTSAQKNPTAFYLCASSARLLAGLEEQYFGPGTRLTVT.

This CDR3 reads CASSPGTSWPGQGHYEQYF. The CDR3 coding sequence is TGTGCCAGCAGCCCAGGGACATCATGGCCGGGACAGGGCCACTACGAGCAGTACTTC. The rearrangement links TRBV4-2 to TRBJ2-7, with 9 bases aligning to TRBD1. V lost 4 bases, J lost 3 bases, and 19 bases stayed unmatched. Germline V gives CDR1 LGHNA, CDR2 YNFKEQ. CDR3 length equals 19 residues.

The table lists this clone with a count of one. The J gene is TRBJ1-2, the V gene TRBV6-1; 8 bases are shared with TRBD1. The trim removed 4 bases at V and 8 bases at J, leaving 3 bases unmatched. The CDR3 runs 12 residues. Germline CDR1 reads MNHNS; CDR2 reads SASEGT. This CDR3 is CASSATGVGYTF. CDR3 DNA: TGTGCCAGCAGTGCGACAGGGGTAGGCTACACCTTC.

The chain carries TRBV29-1 and TRBJ2-1; 8 bases map to TRBD2. From germline, CDR1 is SQVTM and CDR2 ANQGSEA. J was trimmed by 0 bases and V by 4 bases; bases with no gene match: 5. This CDR3 is 15 amino acids long. The DNA of the CDR3 is TGCAGCGTTGTAATAGCGGGAAGCTCCTACAATGAGCAGTTCTTC. Translated, it gives CSVVIAGSSYNEQFF.

The J gene is TRBJ2-5, the V gene TRBV5-1; D unresolved. Gene TRBJ2-7 matches the end of the DNA better, so the J call may be wrong. The CDR3 has 13 amino acids. Germline V CDR1 and CDR2: SGHRS, YFSETQ. This chain's CDR3 is CASRPASSYEQYF. Written as DNA, the CDR3 is TGCGCCAGCAGGCCCGCTTCGTCCTACGAGCAGTACTTC.

The gene calls are TRBV9 and TRBJ2-5; TRBD1 aligns across 11 bases. Germline CDR1 is SGDLS and CDR2 is YYNGEE. The CDR3 consists of 15 residues. V shed 3 bases, J shed 4 bases, and the junction held 5 bases outside the gene matches. Here the CDR3 reads CASSGGQGARETQYF. The CDR3 DNA follows: TGTGCCAGCAGCGGCGGACAGGGGGCGCGAGAGACCCAGTACTTC.

The CDR3 region is CASSPHSRLDYNEQFF. The DNA of the CDR3 is TGTGCCAGCAGCCCTCACTCCCGGCTAGACTACAATGAGCAGTTCTTC. J is TRBJ2-1 and V is TRBV9; D call uncertain. The germline V gene encodes CDR1 SGDLS and CDR2 YYNGEE. V lost 4 bases and J 3 bases, leaving 17 bases between the germline ends. The CDR3 sequence is 16 residues long.

The V gene is TRBV20-1, the J gene TRBJ2-7; D is unresolved. This CDR3 comprises 11 residues. V lost 6 bases, J lost 4 bases, and 10 bases lay in between. Germline values: CDR1 DFQATT, CDR2 SNEGSKA (reference sequence). The CDR3 reads CSAPKGYEQYF. CDR3 nucleotides: TGCAGTGCACCCAAGGGTTACGAGCAGTACTTC.

The chain uses TRBV5-1 and TRBJ2-5, with 10 bases fitting TRBD1. The V segment lost 4 bases and the J segment 5 bases; nucleotides outside the gene matches: 17. Germline values: CDR1 SGHRS, CDR2 YFSETQ. This CDR3 region has 18 residues. Written as DNA, the CDR3 is TGCGCCAGCAGCCGACGACAGGGGGCGCGACGGGAGGGCGAGACCCAGTACTTC. It specifies CASSRRQGARREGETQYF.

V and J are TRBV10-1 and TRBJ2-2, with D possibly TRBD1 on 5 matching bases. The CDR3 extends over 13 amino acids. V was clipped by 8 bases and J by 1 base, with 8 bases between them. Germline CDR1 is WNHNN and CDR2 is SYGVQD (reference sequence). Here the CDR3 DNA reads TGCGCCAGCTTGGACAAGAACACCGGGGAGCTGTTTTTT. Its protein product is CASLDKNTGELFF.

This chain joins TRBV10-3 and TRBJ1-1; 7 nucleotides align to TRBD1. The CDR3 contains 13 residues. Germline-derived CDR1 and CDR2 are ENHRY and SYGVKD. The V segment lost 10 bases and the J segment 0 bases; nucleotides outside the gene matches: 5. CDR3 nucleotide sequence: TGTGCCACCTCCGGGACAGTGAACACTGAAGCTTTCTTT. It is translated as CATSGTVNTEAFF.

V and J are TRBV18 and TRBJ2-1; TRBD2 aligns across 16 bases. The germline V gene has CDR1 KGHSH and CDR2 LQKENI. The V and J ends lost 6 bases and 5 bases, in that order; junction bases with no gene match: 10. The CDR3 is made up of 18 amino acids. The DNA of the CDR3 is TGTGCCAGCTCTGCCGGGACTAGCGGGAGGGCCCCCCACAATGAGCAGTTCTTC. Translated: CASSAGTSGRAPHNEQFF.

The gene calls are TRBV5-1 and TRBJ2-7; D unresolved. Trimming left V 0 bases short and J 2 bases short, with 15 bases between. The CDR3 is 16 amino acids. Germline values: CDR1 SGHRS, CDR2 YFSETQ. CDR3 residues: CASSLDLPPSAYEQYF. CDR3 DNA: TGCGCCAGCAGCTTGGACCTCCCACCCTCCGCCTACGAGCAGTACTTC.

The chain uses TRBV27 and TRBJ2-1; D gene unclear. The V and J ends lost 4 bases and 1 base respectively, with 11 bases between them. Looked up from germline, CDR1 is MNHEY and CDR2 is SMNVEV (reference sequence). CDR3 length equals 15 residues. The CDR3 sequence is CASSSIPGSYNEQFF. CDR3 nucleotides: TGTGCCAGCAGTTCCATCCCCGGGTCCTACAATGAGCAGTTCTTC.

This sequence joins TRBV2 and TRBJ2-7; 8 bases are shared with TRBD2. The CDR3 sequence is 11 residues long. Germline loops: CDR1 SNHLY, CDR2 FYNNEI. CDR3 in amino acids: CASTPGGSSTV. DNA for the CDR3: TGTGCCAGCACACCGGGGGGGTCTTCCACAGTC.